The clone carrying this T cell receptor beta chain was observed a few times. Its antigen is unknown. The CDR3 totals 12 residues. Germline lookup yields CDR1 DFQATT and CDR2 SNEGSKA (reference sequence). With 0 bases removed from V and 8 bases from J, the gap between germline ends came to 7 bases. This entry comes from a study of T-cell memory formation after mild COVID-19. General study findings and limits: Confirmation was lacking for SARS-CoV-2 specificity of second-wave clones that peaked on day 37. Contracting CD4+ clones lay largely in CM and EM, with CD8+ ones residing in EMRA.

TCRdb fed the 5' RACE reads into MiXCR, producing one record per CDR3 protein. The sample consists of approximately 410,000 distinct CDR3 sequences, roughly a quarter of them appearing once. This chain links TRBV20-1 with TRBJ2-2; D gene unclear. Sequencing was carried out using PBMCs or a T cell subset sorted from them (not recorded which). The sequence came from an adult woman who had mild COVID-19 (a few samples of this study predate the infection). Cell type and time point are not known. The CDR3 protein is CSARDRVGELFF. DNA of the CDR3: TGCAGTGCTAGAGATAGGGTTGGGGAGCTGTTTTTT.